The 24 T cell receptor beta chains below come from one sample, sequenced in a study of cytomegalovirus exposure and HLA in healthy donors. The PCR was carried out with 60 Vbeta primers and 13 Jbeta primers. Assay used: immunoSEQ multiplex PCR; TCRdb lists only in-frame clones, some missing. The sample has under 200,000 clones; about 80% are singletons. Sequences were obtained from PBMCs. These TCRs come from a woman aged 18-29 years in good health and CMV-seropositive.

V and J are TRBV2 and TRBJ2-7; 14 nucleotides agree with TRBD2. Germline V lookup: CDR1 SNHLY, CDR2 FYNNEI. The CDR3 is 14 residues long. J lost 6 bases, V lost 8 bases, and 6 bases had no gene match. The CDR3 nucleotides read TGTGCCAGCCAGTTCGGACTAGCGGGGGGCGAGCAGTACTTC. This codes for CASQFGLAGGEQYF. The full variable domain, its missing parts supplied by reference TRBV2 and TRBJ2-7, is EPEVTQTPSHQVTQMGQEVILRCVPISNHLYFYWYRQILGQKVEFLVSFYNNEISEKSEIFDDQFSVERPDGSNFTLKIRSTKLEDSAMYFCASQFGLAGGEQYFGPGTRLTVT.

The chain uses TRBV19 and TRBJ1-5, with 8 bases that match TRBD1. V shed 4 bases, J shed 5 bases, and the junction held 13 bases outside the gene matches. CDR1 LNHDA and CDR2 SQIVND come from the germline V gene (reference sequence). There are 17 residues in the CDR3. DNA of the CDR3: TGTGCCAGTAGTACCGGACAGGGAATACCCCTTGATCAGCCCCAGCATTTT. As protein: CASSTGQGIPLDQPQHF.

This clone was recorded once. The CDR3 nucleotides are TGCGCCAGCAGCTCAGGGGCCCGTAGGCCTGAGACCCAGTACTTC. This translates into CASSSGARRPETQYF. The V and J genes are TRBV5-1 and TRBJ2-5; D possibly corresponds to TRBD1 (6 bases). Germline loops: CDR1 SGHRS, CDR2 YFSETQ. V was trimmed by 3 bases and J by 5 bases, leaving 17 bases between them. This CDR3 comprises 15 residues.

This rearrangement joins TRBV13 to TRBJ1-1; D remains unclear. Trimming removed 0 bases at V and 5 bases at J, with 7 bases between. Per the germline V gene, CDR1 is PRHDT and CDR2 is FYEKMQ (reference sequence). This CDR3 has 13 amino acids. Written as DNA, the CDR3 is TGTGCCAGCAGCTTAGGCAGGAGGACTGAAGCTTTCTTT. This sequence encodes CASSLGRRTEAFF.

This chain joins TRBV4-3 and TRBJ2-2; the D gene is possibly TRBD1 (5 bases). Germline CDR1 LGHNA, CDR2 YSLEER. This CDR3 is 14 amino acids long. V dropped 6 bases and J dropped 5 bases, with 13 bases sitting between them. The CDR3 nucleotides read TGCGCCAGCAGTCAAAGTCCAGGGACCGGGGAGCTGTTTTTT. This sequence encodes CASSQSPGTGELFF.

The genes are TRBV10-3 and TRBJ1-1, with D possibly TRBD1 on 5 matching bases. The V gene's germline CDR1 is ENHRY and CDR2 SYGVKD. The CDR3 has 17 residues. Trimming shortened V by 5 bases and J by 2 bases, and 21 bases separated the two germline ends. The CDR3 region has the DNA TGTGCCATCAGTTTTAACCCCCAAGACAGTATTAACACTGAAGCTTTCTTT. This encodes CAISFNPQDSINTEAFF.

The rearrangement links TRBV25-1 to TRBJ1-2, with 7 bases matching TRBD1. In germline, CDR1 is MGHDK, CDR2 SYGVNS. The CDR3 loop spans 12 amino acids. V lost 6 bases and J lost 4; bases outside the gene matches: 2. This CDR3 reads CASRRDSYGYTF. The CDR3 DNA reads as TGTGCCAGCAGACGGGACAGCTATGGCTACACCTTC.

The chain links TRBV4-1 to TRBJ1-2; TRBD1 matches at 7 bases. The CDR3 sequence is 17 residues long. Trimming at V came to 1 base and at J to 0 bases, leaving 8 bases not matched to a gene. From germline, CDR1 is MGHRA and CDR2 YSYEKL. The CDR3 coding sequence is TGCGCCAGCAGCCAAGGGTACCAGGGGGGCTCTAACTATGGCTACACCTTC. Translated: CASSQGYQGGSNYGYTF.

CDR3 residues: CASSLEDLVTQYF. In DNA form, the CDR3 reads TGTGCCAGCAGCTTGGAAGACCTAGTTACGCAGTATTTT. The rearrangement links TRBV5-6 to TRBJ2-3; D is unresolved. In germline, CDR1 is SGHDT, CDR2 YYEEEE. CDR3 length equals 13 residues. Trimming cost V 0 bases and J 8 bases, with 10 bases left between them.

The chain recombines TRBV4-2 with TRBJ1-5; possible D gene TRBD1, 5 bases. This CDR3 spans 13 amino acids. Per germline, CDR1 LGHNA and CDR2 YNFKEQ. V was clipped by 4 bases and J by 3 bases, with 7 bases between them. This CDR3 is CASSRQYNQPQHF. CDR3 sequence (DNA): TGTGCCAGCAGCCGACAGTACAATCAGCCCCAGCATTTT.

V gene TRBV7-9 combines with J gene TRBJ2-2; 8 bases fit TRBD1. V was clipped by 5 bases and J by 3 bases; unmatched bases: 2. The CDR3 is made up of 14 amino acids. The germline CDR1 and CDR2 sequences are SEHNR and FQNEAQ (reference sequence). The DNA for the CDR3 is TGTGCCAGCAGCCAGACAGGGGACACCGGGGAGCTGTTTTTT. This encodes CASSQTGDTGELFF. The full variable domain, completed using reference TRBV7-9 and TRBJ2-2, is DTGVSQNPRHKITKRGQNVTFRCDPISEHNRLYWYRQTLGQGPEFLTYFQNEAQLEKSRLLSDRFSAERPKGSFSTLEIQRTEQGDSAMYLCASSQTGDTGELFFGEGSRLTVL.

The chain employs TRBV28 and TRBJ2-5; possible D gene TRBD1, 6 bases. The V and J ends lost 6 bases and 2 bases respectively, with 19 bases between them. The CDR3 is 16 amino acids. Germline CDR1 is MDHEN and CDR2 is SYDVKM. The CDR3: CASSSRLWTAQETQYF. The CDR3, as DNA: TGTGCCAGCAGCTCCCGTTTATGGACAGCTCAAGAGACCCAGTACTTC.

The CDR3 is CASSHRGAVGAQYF. In DNA, the CDR3 is TGTGCCAGCAGCCACCGGGGGGCGGTCGGGGCCCAGTACTTC. This chain links TRBV7-9 with TRBJ2-5; perhaps TRBD2 as D (7 bases). The germline V gene encodes CDR1 SEHNR and CDR2 FQNEAQ (reference sequence). The germline V and J ends were trimmed by 5 bases and 9 bases, with 19 bases remaining between them. This CDR3 is built from 14 residues.

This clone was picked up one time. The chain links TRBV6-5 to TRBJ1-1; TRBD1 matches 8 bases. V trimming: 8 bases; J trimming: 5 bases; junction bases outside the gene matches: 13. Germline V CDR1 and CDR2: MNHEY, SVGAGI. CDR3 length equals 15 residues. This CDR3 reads CASCRIRTGMTEAFF. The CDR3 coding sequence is TGTGCCAGCTGCCGTATCAGGACAGGGATGACTGAAGCTTTCTTT.

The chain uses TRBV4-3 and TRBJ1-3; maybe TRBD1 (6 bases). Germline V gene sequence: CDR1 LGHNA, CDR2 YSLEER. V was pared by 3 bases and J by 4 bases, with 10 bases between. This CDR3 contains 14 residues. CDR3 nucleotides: TGCGCCAGCAGCCATCAGGGGCACGGAAACACCATATATTTT. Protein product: CASSHQGHGNTIYF.

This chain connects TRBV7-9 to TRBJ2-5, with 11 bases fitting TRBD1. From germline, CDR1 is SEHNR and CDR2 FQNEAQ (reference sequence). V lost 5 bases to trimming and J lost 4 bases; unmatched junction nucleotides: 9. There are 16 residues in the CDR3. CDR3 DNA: TGTGCCAGCAGCCCGGGACAGGGGGTTCTGAGAGAGACCCAGTACTTC. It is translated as CASSPGQGVLRETQYF.

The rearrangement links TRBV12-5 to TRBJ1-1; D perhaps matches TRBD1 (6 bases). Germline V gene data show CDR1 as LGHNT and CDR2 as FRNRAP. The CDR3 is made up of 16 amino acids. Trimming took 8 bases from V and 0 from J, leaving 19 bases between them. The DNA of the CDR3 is TGTGCTAGTCGGACAGCCGAAACTTTCATGAACACTGAAGCTTTCTTT. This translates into CASRTAETFMNTEAFF.

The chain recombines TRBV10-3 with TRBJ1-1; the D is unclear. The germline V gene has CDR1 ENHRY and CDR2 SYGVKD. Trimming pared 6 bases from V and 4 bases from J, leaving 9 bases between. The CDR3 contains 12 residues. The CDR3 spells CAISDGFTEAFF. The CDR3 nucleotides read TGTGCCATCAGCGACGGGTTCACTGAAGCTTTCTTT.

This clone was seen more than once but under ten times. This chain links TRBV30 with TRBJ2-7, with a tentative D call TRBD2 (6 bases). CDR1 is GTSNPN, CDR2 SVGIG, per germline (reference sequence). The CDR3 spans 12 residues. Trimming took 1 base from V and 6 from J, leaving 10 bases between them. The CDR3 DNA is TGTGCCTGGAGTGACTGGGGGGTCGAGCAGTACGTC. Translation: CAWSDWGVEQYV.

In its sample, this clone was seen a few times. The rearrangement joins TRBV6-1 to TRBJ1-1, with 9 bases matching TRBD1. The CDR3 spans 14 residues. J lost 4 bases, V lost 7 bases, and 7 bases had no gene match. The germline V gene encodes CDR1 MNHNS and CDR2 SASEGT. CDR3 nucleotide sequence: TGTGCCAGCACCTTACTGACAGGGGGCACTGAAGCTTTCTTT. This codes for CASTLLTGGTEAFF.

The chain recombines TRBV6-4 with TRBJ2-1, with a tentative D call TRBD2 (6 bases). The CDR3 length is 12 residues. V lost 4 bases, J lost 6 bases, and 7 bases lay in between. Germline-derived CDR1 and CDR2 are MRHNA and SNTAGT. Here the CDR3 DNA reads TGTGCCAGCAGTGGGGGAGGCAATGAGCAGTTCTTC. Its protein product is CASSGGGNEQFF.

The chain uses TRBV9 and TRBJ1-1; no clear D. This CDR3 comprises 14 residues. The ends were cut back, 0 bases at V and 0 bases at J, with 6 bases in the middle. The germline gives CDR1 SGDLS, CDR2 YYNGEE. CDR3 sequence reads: CASSVEPLNTEAFF. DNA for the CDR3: TGTGCCAGCAGCGTAGAGCCTTTGAACACTGAAGCTTTCTTT. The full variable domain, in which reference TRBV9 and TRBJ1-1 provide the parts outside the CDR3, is DSGVTQTPKHLITATGQRVTLRCSPRSGDLSVYWYQQSLDQGLQFLIQYYNGEERAKGNILERFSAQQFPDLHSELNLSSLELGDSALYFCASSVEPLNTEAFFGQGTRLTVV.

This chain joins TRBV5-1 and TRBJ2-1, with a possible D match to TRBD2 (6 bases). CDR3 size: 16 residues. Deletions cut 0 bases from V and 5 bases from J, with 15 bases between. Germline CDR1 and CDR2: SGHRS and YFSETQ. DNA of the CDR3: TGCGCCAGCAGCTTGGTGTCGGGGGTACGACACAATGAGCAGTTCTTC. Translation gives CASSLVSGVRHNEQFF.

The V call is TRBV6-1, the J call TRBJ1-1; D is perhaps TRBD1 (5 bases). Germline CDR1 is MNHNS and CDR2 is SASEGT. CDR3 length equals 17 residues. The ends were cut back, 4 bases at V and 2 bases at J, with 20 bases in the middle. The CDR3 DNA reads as TGTGCCAGCAGTGCCTATGGGACTCCGCACCCAAACACTGAAGCTTTCTTT. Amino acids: CASSAYGTPHPNTEAFF.